What follows describes a single TCR beta chain. This entry is derived from a study of blood T cell repertoires in COVID-19. As for the study in general: The origin of the acute and convalescent COVID-19 samples was the United States, Italy and Spain.

Source study methods: From reference gene primer amplification, estimates of nucleated cell counts were derived. Clones were read by immunoSEQ multiplex PCR, and TCRdb kept only the in-frame ones, dropping some. That table supplies the V and J calls and clone size; D and trimming were determined from the DNA. The profile shows 300,000 to 450,000 clones, approximately 91% of them singletons. Participant reports of clinical history set cohort assignment. Exposed study participants had met a COVID-19 case within 2 weeks before entry. The J segment lost 7 bases and the V segment lost 3 bases, leaving 8 bases of the junction unmatched. There are 16 residues in the CDR3. The germline V gene has CDR1 MDHEN and CDR2 SYDVKM.

The clonotype originates from a woman aged 25 to 45 who had been exposed to COVID-19. Sequenced material: PBMCs or T cells enriched from blood (not recorded which). This chain joins TRBV28 and TRBJ1-6; 8 bases are a match to TRBD1. CDR3 residues: CASSFLGQGWNSPLHF. CDR3 bases: TGTGCCAGCAGTTTCCTCGGACAGGGTTGGAATTCACCCCTCCACTTT.